This entry describes one T cell receptor beta chain. Its antigen is not identified. The entry originates in a study of post-analysis software for immune sequencing data. Study results and caveats: Elevated frequency relative to controls characterized 4 or 5 TRBV segments in patients, TRBV5-6, TRBV5-1 and TRBV20-1 among them.

V was pared by 6 bases and J by 0 bases, with 15 bases between. The CDR3 covers 15 residues. The library was made from cDNA and included unique molecular identifiers. MiXCR, run by TCRdb on the PCR reads, gives a single entry per CDR3 protein. In the table there are approximately 400,000 distinct CDR3 sequences, about a third of which are singletons. The chain employs TRBV12-3 or TRBV12-4 and TRBJ2-7; D might be TRBD1 or TRBD2, each matching 6 bases. The sequence was collected from a girl under 18 with multiple sclerosis. Sequenced input: blood. The CDR3 DNA reads as TGTGCCAGCAGCCCCCAAGGAGGGGGCTCCTACGAGCAGTACTTC. Protein sequence: CASSPQGGGSYEQYF.